The rows below give T cell receptor beta chains drawn from one sample of a study of blood T cell repertoires in COVID-19. Profiled with immunoSEQ multiplex PCR; TCRdb holds only in-frame clones, not every one. The sample shows fewer than 45,000 clones, less than 90% of them seen only once. What was sequenced was peripheral blood. These receptors came from a man in his 60s with COVID-19, enrolled during active disease. The CDR3 runs from the conserved cysteine through the conserved F or W. A D gene is named only where the DNA matches it firmly. Size tells how often a clone was seen (once, few, many) or the class of an expanded clone, and some rows leave it out.

>TRBD1|TRBJ2-7|-|TRBV5-1
CASSLALTGDFYEQYF
TGCGCCAGCAGCTTGGCCTTGACAGGGGATTTCTACGAGCAGTACTTC
>-|TRBJ1-1|few|TRBV27
CASWTVMNTEAFF
TGTGCCAGCTGGACAGTGATGAACACTGAAGCTTTCTTT
>-|TRBJ1-6|-|TRBV3-1/TRBV3-2
CASSLLGASPLHF
TGTGCCAGCAGCCTCCTTGGGGCCTCACCCCTCCACTTT
>-|TRBJ1-1|-|TRBV7-8
CASSLGQQNTEAFF
TGTGCCAGCAGCTTAGGACAGCAGAACACTGAAGCTTTCTTT
>TRBD1|TRBJ2-7|-|TRBV4-3
CASSLGQGITEQYF
TGCGCCAGCAGCCTGGGACAGGGAATTACTGAGCAGTACTTC
>TRBD1|TRBJ2-7|-|TRBV7-2
CASSLTGAIEQYF
TGTGCCAGCAGCTTAACAGGGGCCATCGAGCAGTACTTC
>-|TRBJ1-2|-|TRBV30
CAWSVKDSLVVGYTF
TGTGCCTGGAGTGTGAAGGACAGCCTCGTGGTTGGCTACACCTTC
>-|TRBJ2-2|-|TRBV18
CASSRGSGHTGELFF
TGTGCCAGCTCACGGGGTAGCGGCCACACCGGGGAGCTGTTTTTT
>TRBD1|TRBJ1-1|once|TRBV18
CASSPPDRPTEAFF
TGTGCCAGCTCACCACCGGACAGGCCCACTGAAGCTTTCTTT
>TRBD2|TRBJ2-1|-|TRBV11-2
CASSLDRASGYNEQFF
TGTGCCAGCAGCTTAGATCGCGCTAGCGGGTACAATGAGCAGTTCTTC
>TRBD1|TRBJ2-1|-|TRBV5-1
CASSPGQGQGEQFF
TGCGCCAGCAGCCCCGGACAGGGGCAGGGTGAGCAGTTCTTC
>-|TRBJ2-5|-|TRBV5-1
CASSLVPIETQYF
TGCGCCAGCAGCTTGGTTCCTATAGAGACCCAGTACTTC
>-|TRBJ2-5|-|TRBV5-1
CASSVGAVQETQYF
TGCGCCAGCAGCGTAGGGGCCGTCCAAGAGACCCAGTACTTC
>TRBD2|TRBJ2-3|-|TRBV19
CASSLDRGTSGRATQYF
TGTGCCAGTAGTCTGGACAGGGGAACTAGCGGGAGAGCAACGCAGTATTTT
>TRBD1|TRBJ2-1|-|TRBV5-1
CASRQGIDRVDEQFF
TGCGCCAGCAGACAGGGGATCGACAGGGTCGATGAGCAGTTCTTC